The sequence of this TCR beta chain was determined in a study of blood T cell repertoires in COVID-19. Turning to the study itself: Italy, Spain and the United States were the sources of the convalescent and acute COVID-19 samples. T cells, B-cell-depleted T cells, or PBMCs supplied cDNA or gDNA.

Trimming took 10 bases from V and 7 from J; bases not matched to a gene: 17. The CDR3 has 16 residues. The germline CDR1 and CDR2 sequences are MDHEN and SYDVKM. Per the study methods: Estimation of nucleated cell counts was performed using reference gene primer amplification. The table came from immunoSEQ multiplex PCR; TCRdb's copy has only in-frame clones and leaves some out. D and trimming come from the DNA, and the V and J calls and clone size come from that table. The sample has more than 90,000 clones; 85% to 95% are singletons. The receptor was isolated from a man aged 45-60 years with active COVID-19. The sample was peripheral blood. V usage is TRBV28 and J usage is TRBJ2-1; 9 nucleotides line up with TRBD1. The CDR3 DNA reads TGTGCCACCCTAAGCTCCGGGACAGGGAAAAGTAATGAGCAGTTCTTC. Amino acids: CATLSSGTGKSNEQFF.